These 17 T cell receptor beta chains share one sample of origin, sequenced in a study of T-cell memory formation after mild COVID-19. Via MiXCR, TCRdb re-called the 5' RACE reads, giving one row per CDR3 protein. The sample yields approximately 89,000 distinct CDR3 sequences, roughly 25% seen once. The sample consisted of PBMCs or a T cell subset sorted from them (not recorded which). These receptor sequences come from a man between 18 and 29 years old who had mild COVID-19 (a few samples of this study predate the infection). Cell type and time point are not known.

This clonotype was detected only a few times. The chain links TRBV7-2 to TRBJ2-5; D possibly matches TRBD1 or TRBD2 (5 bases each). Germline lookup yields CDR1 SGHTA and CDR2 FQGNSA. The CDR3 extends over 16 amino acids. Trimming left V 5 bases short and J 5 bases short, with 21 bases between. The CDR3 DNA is TGTGCCAGCAGCACACTATTGGGCTTCGAGGGGGAGACCCAGTACTTC. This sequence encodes CASSTLLGFEGETQYF. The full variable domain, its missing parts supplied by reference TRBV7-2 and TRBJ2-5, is GAGVSQSPSNKVTEKGKDVELRCDPISGHTALYWYRQSLGQGLEFLIYFQGNSAPDKSGLPSDRFSAERTGGSVSTLTIQRTQQEDSAVYLCASSTLLGFEGETQYFGPGTRLLVL.

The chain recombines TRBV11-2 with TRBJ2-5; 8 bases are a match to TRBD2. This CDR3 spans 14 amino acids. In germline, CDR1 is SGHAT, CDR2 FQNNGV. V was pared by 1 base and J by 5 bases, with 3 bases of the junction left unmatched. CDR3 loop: CASSLGGGPETQYF. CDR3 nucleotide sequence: TGTGCCAGCAGCTTAGGCGGGGGGCCCGAGACCCAGTACTTC.

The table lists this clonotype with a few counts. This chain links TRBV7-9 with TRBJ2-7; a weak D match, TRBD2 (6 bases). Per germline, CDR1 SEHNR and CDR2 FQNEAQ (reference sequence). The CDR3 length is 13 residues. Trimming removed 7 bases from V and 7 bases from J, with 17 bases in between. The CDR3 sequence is CASTRGGRTEQYF. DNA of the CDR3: TGTGCCAGCACCCGAGGTGGGAGGACTGAGCAGTACTTC.

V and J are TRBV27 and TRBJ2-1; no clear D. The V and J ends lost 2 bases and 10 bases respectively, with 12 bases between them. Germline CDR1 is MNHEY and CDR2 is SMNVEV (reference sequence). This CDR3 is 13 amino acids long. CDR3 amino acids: CASSLLQKKEQFF. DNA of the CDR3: TGTGCCAGCAGTTTACTCCAAAAGAAGGAGCAGTTCTTC.

The CDR3 is CASSSEPGFFEQYV. In DNA form, the CDR3 reads TGTGCCAGCAGCTCCGAGCCAGGGTTCTTCGAGCAGTACGTC. This chain connects TRBV7-9 to TRBJ2-7; a weak D match, TRBD1 (5 bases). CDR3 length equals 14 residues. Germline loops: CDR1 SEHNR, CDR2 FQNEAQ (reference sequence). V was pared by 4 bases and J by 6 bases, with 16 bases between.

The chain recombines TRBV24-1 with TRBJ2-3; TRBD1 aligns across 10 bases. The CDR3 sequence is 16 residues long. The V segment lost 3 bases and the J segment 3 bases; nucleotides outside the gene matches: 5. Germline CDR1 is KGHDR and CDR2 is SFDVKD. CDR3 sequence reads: CATSDGDRGPTDTQYF. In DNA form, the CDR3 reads TGTGCCACCAGTGATGGGGACAGGGGTCCAACAGATACGCAGTATTTT.

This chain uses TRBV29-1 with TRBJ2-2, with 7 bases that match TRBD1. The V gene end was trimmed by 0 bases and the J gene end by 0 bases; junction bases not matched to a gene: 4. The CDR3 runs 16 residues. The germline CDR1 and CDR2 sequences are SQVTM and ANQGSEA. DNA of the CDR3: TGCAGCGTTGAAGACGGCACAGGGGCGAACACCGGGGAGCTGTTTTTT. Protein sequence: CSVEDGTGANTGELFF.

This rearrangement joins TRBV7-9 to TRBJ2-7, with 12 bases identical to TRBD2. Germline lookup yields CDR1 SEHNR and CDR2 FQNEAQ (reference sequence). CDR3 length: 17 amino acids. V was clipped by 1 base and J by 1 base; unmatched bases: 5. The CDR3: CASSLGLAGAPSYEQYV. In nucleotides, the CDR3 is TGTGCCAGCAGCTTAGGACTAGCGGGGGCCCCGTCCTACGAGCAGTACGTC.

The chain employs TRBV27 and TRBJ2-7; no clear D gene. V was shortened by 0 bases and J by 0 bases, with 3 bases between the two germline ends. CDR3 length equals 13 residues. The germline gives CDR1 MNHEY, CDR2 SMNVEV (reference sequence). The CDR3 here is CASSLSASYEQYF. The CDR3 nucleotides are TGTGCCAGCAGTTTATCGGCCTCCTACGAGCAGTACTTC.

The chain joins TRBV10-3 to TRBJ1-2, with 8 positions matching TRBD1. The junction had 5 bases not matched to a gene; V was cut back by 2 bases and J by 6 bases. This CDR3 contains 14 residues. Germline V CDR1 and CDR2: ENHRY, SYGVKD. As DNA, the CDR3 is TGTGCCATCAGTGAGGCCAGGGGGCAAGATGGCTACACCTTC. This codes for CAISEARGQDGYTF.

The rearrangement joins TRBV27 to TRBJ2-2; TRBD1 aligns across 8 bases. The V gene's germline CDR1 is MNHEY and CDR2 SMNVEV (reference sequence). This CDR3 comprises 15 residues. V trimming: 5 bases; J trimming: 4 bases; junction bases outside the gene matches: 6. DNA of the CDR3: TGTGCCAGCAGTCCTGACAGGGGCTTCACCGGGGAGCTGTTTTTT. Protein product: CASSPDRGFTGELFF.

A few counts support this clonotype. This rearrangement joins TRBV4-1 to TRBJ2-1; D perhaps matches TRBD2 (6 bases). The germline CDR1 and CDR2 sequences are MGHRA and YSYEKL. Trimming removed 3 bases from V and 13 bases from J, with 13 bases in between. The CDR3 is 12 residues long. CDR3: CASSQREDNQFF. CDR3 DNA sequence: TGCGCCAGCAGCCAGAGGGAGGACAACCAGTTCTTC.

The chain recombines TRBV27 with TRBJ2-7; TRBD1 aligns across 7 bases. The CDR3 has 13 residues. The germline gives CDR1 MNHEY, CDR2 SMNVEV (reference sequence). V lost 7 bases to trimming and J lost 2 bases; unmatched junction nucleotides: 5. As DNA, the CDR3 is TGTGCCAGCAAAGGGACAGTCCCCTACGAGCAGTACTTC. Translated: CASKGTVPYEQYF.

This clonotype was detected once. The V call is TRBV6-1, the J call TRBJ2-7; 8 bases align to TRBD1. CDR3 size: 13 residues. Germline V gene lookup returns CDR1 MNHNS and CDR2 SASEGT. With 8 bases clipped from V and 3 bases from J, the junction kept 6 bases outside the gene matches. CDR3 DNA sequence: TGTGCCAGCGATATCACAGGGGGCTACGAGCAGTACTTC. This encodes CASDITGGYEQYF.

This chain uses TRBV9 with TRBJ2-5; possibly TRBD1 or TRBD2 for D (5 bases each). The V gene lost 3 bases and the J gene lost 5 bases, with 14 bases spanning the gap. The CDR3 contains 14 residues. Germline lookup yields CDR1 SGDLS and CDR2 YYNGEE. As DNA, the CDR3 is TGTGCCAGCAGCGAAGTGGGGACCTGGGAGACCCAGTACTTC. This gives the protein CASSEVGTWETQYF.

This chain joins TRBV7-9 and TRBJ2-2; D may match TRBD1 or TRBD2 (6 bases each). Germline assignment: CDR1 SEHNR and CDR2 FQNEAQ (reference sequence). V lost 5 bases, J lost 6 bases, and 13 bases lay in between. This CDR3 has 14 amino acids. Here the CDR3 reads CASSPTGAAGELFF. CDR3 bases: TGTGCCAGCAGCCCGACGGGGGCGGCCGGGGAGCTGTTTTTT.

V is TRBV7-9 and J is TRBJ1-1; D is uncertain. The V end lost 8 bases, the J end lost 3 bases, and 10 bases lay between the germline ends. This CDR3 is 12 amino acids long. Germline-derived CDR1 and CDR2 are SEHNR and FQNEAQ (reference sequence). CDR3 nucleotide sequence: TGTGCCAGCTCGGGGTTTTACACTGAAGCTTTCTTT. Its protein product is CASSGFYTEAFF.